This section outlines one TCR beta chain sequence together with its context. This receptor's antigen is unknown. No much larger clone is present one base from it, and per-base qualities are unavailable. This record belongs to a study of T cells and Merkel cell carcinoma outcomes (dated by TCRdb to 2020 to 2022). The study in broad terms: In patients with Merkel cell carcinoma, researchers looked at whether the T-cell repertoire of the tumor, along with T-cell density, could predict clinical outcome.

The samples were obtained from people who had Merkel cell carcinoma. Libraries were built with the immunoSEQ multiplex PCR assay. Held by TCRdb, this immuneACCESS table contains in-frame sequences only and omits some clones. Under half of the omission traces to an unresolved V gene where checked; the cause of the rest is unknown. The table for this sample lists around 1,300 clones; 85% to 90% of them were counted only once. Approximately 10% of the sample is held by the ten biggest clonotypes. The research as a whole found: According to the report, clinical outcomes in Merkel cell carcinoma patients could be predicted using T-cell density together with features of the T-cell repertoire.

The CDR3 holds 15 amino acids from the cysteine to the phenylalanine. Solely the CDR3 DNA is kept, with 45 bases framed from the first base. For CDR1 and CDR2, the germline V gene (reference sequence) lists WNHNN and SYGVQD. V is shortened by 6 bases, J by 3 bases, and the region joining them spans 14 bases. The TCR was taken from a human donor with Merkel cell carcinoma. Sequenced sample: tumor tissue from Merkel cell carcinoma. The rearrangement combines TRBV10-1 with TRBJ2-2; TRBD2 is possibly the D segment (6 matching bases). The encoded CDR3 is CASSPGGVDTGELFF. The bases read TGCGCCAGCAGCCCTGGAGGGGTTGACACCGGGGAGCTGTTTTTT.